A selection of T cell receptor beta chains follows, all from one sample in a study of graft-versus-host responses after intestinal transplantation. No antigen is known for these receptors. Profiling relied on immunoSEQ multiplex PCR, and the TCRdb table lists in-frame clones only, not all of them. The repertoire consists of some 100,000 clones, with less than 95% occurring once and the leading ten covering over 0.06%. This material consisted of unstimulated CD8+ T cells sorted from spleen or lymph node cells, taken before transplant. These receptors all come from a human donor who was the organ donor for an intestinal transplant. CDR3s include the opening cysteine and the closing phenylalanine or tryptophan. D genes are given only for firm matches. Clone size is given for some rows only: seen once, a few or many times, or a class if the clone is expanded.

CDR3 protein: CASSFHQFRDRNIDTQYF; CDR3 DNA: TGTGCCAGCAGTTTTCATCAATTCCGGGACAGGAATATAGATACGCAGTATTTT; V gene: TRBV28; J gene: TRBJ2-3; D gene: TRBD1; clone size: NA
CDR3 protein: CASSSAISYEQYF; CDR3 DNA: TGTGCCAGCAGCTCCGCTATCTCCTACGAGCAGTACTTC; V gene: TRBV5-6; J gene: TRBJ2-7; D gene: NA; clone size: few
CDR3 protein: CASSLLEQGAYGYTF; CDR3 DNA: TGTGCCAGCAGTTTATTGGAGCAGGGGGCGTATGGCTACACCTTC; V gene: TRBV28; J gene: TRBJ1-2; D gene: TRBD1; clone size: NA
CDR3 protein: CASAPGNEAFF; CDR3 DNA: TGCGCCAGCGCCCCCGGGAATGAAGCTTTCTTT; V gene: TRBV10-2; J gene: TRBJ1-1; D gene: NA; clone size: once
CDR3 protein: CASSIWESEATNEKLFF; CDR3 DNA: TGTGCCAGCAGCATCTGGGAGAGTGAAGCAACTAATGAAAAACTGTTTTTT; V gene: TRBV7-2; J gene: TRBJ1-4; D gene: NA; clone size: NA
CDR3 protein: CAISESSWDSKQETQYF; CDR3 DNA: TGTGCCATCAGTGAGTCTTCCTGGGACAGCAAACAAGAGACCCAGTACTTC; V gene: TRBV10-3; J gene: TRBJ2-5; D gene: TRBD1; clone size: NA
CDR3 protein: CAWEGQAENYGYTF; CDR3 DNA: TGTGCCTGGGAAGGACAGGCAGAAAACTATGGCTACACCTTC; V gene: TRBV30; J gene: TRBJ1-2; D gene: TRBD1; clone size: NA
CDR3 protein: CASSPLSGLVVSEQYF; CDR3 DNA: TGTGCCAGCTCACCTTTATCGGGATTGGTGGTCTCCGAGCAGTACTTC; V gene: TRBV18; J gene: TRBJ2-7; D gene: NA; clone size: NA
CDR3 protein: CASRPGTGPSDTQYF; CDR3 DNA: TGTGCCAGCAGACCCGGGACAGGGCCGTCAGATACGCAGTATTTT; V gene: TRBV13; J gene: TRBJ2-3; D gene: TRBD1; clone size: NA
CDR3 protein: CASSPEVGAPAKNIQYF; CDR3 DNA: TGCGCCAGCAGCCCCGAAGTGGGGGCCCCAGCCAAAAACATTCAGTACTTC; V gene: TRBV5-1; J gene: TRBJ2-4; D gene: NA; clone size: NA
CDR3 protein: CASSPNRQGSTGELFF; CDR3 DNA: TGTGCCAGCAGCCCCAATCGACAGGGAAGTACCGGGGAGCTGTTTTTT; V gene: TRBV7-9; J gene: TRBJ2-2; D gene: TRBD1; clone size: NA
CDR3 protein: CASSDPGQGNYGYTF; CDR3 DNA: TGTGCCAGCAGCGATCCGGGACAGGGTAACTATGGCTACACCTTC; V gene: TRBV5-6; J gene: TRBJ1-2; D gene: TRBD1; clone size: NA
CDR3 protein: CASSISASGTGLASYEQYF; CDR3 DNA: TGTGCCAGCAGCATCAGCGCATCGGGAACGGGACTAGCGTCTTACGAGCAGTACTTC; V gene: TRBV7-6; J gene: TRBJ2-7; D gene: TRBD2; clone size: NA
CDR3 protein: CASSKITGDGYTF; CDR3 DNA: TGTGCCAGCAGCAAAATAACAGGGGATGGCTACACCTTC; V gene: TRBV21-1; J gene: TRBJ1-2; D gene: NA; clone size: NA
CDR3 protein: CASSLGVTSEAFF; CDR3 DNA: TGTGCCAGCAGCTTGGGAGTGACATCGGAAGCTTTCTTT; V gene: TRBV5-6; J gene: TRBJ1-1; D gene: NA; clone size: few
CDR3 protein: CASSNYIESYEQYF; CDR3 DNA: TGTGCCAGCAGCAATTACATCGAATCCTACGAGCAGTACTTC; V gene: TRBV11-3; J gene: TRBJ2-7; D gene: NA; clone size: NA
CDR3 protein: CATSSPSGSGTGELFF; CDR3 DNA: TGTGCCACCAGCAGTCCTAGCGGGAGTGGGACCGGGGAGCTGTTTTTT; V gene: TRBV15; J gene: TRBJ2-2; D gene: TRBD2; clone size: NA
CDR3 protein: CAWSPKGLAGLIPYNEQFF; CDR3 DNA: TGTGCCTGGAGTCCAAAGGGACTAGCGGGATTAATCCCTTACAATGAGCAGTTCTTC; V gene: TRBV30; J gene: TRBJ2-1; D gene: TRBD2; clone size: NA
CDR3 protein: CASSPGQDRDGREKLFF; CDR3 DNA: TGTGCCAGCAGTCCTGGTCAGGACAGGGATGGGAGGGAAAAACTGTTTTTT; V gene: TRBV28; J gene: TRBJ1-4; D gene: TRBD1; clone size: NA
CDR3 protein: CASWRDSYEQYF; CDR3 DNA: TGTGCCAGCTGGAGAGACTCCTACGAGCAGTACTTC; V gene: TRBV6-1; J gene: TRBJ2-7; D gene: NA; clone size: few
CDR3 protein: CAWSVRAPSLAGNEQFF; CDR3 DNA: TGTGCCTGGAGTGTACGGGCTCCATCCCTGGCGGGCAATGAGCAGTTCTTC; V gene: TRBV30; J gene: TRBJ2-1; D gene: NA; clone size: NA
CDR3 protein: CATSSEISPAYNEQFF; CDR3 DNA: TGTGCCACCAGCTCTGAAATCTCACCGGCCTACAATGAGCAGTTCTTC; V gene: TRBV15; J gene: TRBJ2-1; D gene: NA; clone size: NA
CDR3 protein: CASRVNGKAFF; CDR3 DNA: TGCGCCAGCAGAGTTAACGGGAAAGCTTTCTTT; V gene: TRBV5-1; J gene: TRBJ1-1; D gene: NA; clone size: NA
CDR3 protein: CASSYSMQGGTGELFF; CDR3 DNA: TGTGCCAGCAGTTACTCGATGCAGGGAGGGACCGGGGAGCTGTTTTTT; V gene: TRBV6-5; J gene: TRBJ2-2; D gene: TRBD2; clone size: once
CDR3 protein: CASSPRTGRTEAFF; CDR3 DNA: TGTGCCAGCAGCCCCCGGACAGGCAGGACTGAAGCTTTCTTT; V gene: TRBV9; J gene: TRBJ1-1; D gene: TRBD1; clone size: few
CDR3 protein: CASSVTPLRGGSWDEQFF; CDR3 DNA: TGTGCCAGCAGCGTAACCCCACTTCGGGGCGGGAGTTGGGATGAGCAGTTCTTC; V gene: TRBV9; J gene: TRBJ2-1; D gene: TRBD2; clone size: NA
CDR3 protein: CASSGTSGSANPHTSTDTQYF; CDR3 DNA: TGTGCCAGCAGCGGGACTAGCGGGAGCGCTAACCCACATACTAGCACAGATACGCAGTATTTT; V gene: TRBV9; J gene: TRBJ2-3; D gene: TRBD2; clone size: NA
CDR3 protein: CASSQEGHNEQFF; CDR3 DNA: TGCGCCAGCAGCCAAGAGGGGCACAATGAGCAGTTCTTC; V gene: TRBV4-1; J gene: TRBJ2-1; D gene: NA; clone size: NA
CDR3 protein: CASSLESSQLSYTGELFF; CDR3 DNA: TGTGCCAGCAGCCTTGAGTCAAGCCAACTCTCTTACACCGGGGAGCTGTTTTTT; V gene: TRBV11-2; J gene: TRBJ2-2; D gene: NA; clone size: NA
CDR3 protein: CASTLPPGHKNTEAFF; CDR3 DNA: TGTGCCAGCACCCTCCCCCCGGGACATAAGAACACTGAAGCTTTCTTT; V gene: TRBV13; J gene: TRBJ1-1; D gene: NA; clone size: NA
CDR3 protein: CASSLVSGRVGYEQYF; CDR3 DNA: TGTGCCAGCAGCTTAGTGTCGGGCAGGGTTGGCTACGAGCAGTACTTC; V gene: TRBV7-8; J gene: TRBJ2-7; D gene: NA; clone size: NA
CDR3 protein: CASVPRDKSTDTQYF; CDR3 DNA: TGTGCCAGCGTTCCCCGGGACAAGTCCACAGATACGCAGTATTTT; V gene: TRBV27; J gene: TRBJ2-3; D gene: NA; clone size: NA
CDR3 protein: CASSRLASGLNNEQFF; CDR3 DNA: TGTGCCAGCAGCCGACTGGCCAGCGGGTTAAACAATGAGCAGTTCTTC; V gene: TRBV7-9; J gene: TRBJ2-1; D gene: NA; clone size: NA
CDR3 protein: CASGPEGNTGELFF; CDR3 DNA: TGTGCTAGTGGTCCGGAGGGAAACACCGGGGAGCTGTTTTTT; V gene: TRBV12-5; J gene: TRBJ2-2; D gene: NA; clone size: once
CDR3 protein: CASSFGGSSYNEQFF; CDR3 DNA: TGTGCCAGCAGCTTTGGGGGCAGCTCCTACAATGAGCAGTTCTTC; V gene: TRBV5-6; J gene: TRBJ2-1; D gene: NA; clone size: NA
CDR3 protein: CASSGRDSGILAFF; CDR3 DNA: TGTGCCAGCAGCGGCCGGGACAGCGGTATTTTGGCTTTCTTT; V gene: TRBV9; J gene: TRBJ1-1; D gene: TRBD1; clone size: NA
CDR3 protein: CASSPGFNTEAFF; CDR3 DNA: TGTGCCAGCAGCCCGGGATTTAACACTGAAGCTTTCTTT; V gene: TRBV5-4; J gene: TRBJ1-1; D gene: NA; clone size: NA
CDR3 protein: CASSLHGDTQYF; CDR3 DNA: TGTGCCAGCAGCTTACACGGAGATACGCAGTATTTT; V gene: TRBV11-2; J gene: TRBJ2-3; D gene: NA; clone size: NA
CDR3 protein: CASGLWGTSGRSGSYNEQFF; CDR3 DNA: TGTGCTAGTGGTTTGTGGGGCACTAGCGGGAGGTCGGGGTCCTACAATGAGCAGTTCTTC; V gene: TRBV12-5; J gene: TRBJ2-1; D gene: TRBD2; clone size: NA
CDR3 protein: CASSLGLADEQYF; CDR3 DNA: TGCGCCAGCAGCTTGGGACTAGCAGACGAGCAGTACTTC; V gene: TRBV5-1; J gene: TRBJ2-7; D gene: TRBD2; clone size: NA
CDR3 protein: CASSLAGGYTYEQYF; CDR3 DNA: TGTGCCAGCAGCTTAGCCGGGGGGTACACCTACGAGCAGTACTTC; V gene: TRBV11-2; J gene: TRBJ2-7; D gene: TRBD2; clone size: NA
CDR3 protein: CASANRDDTEAFF; CDR3 DNA: TGCGCCAGCGCAAACAGGGACGATACTGAAGCTTTCTTT; V gene: TRBV5-1; J gene: TRBJ1-1; D gene: NA; clone size: NA
CDR3 protein: CASSYGQGINNEQFF; CDR3 DNA: TGTGCCAGCAGTTACGGGCAGGGTATAAACAATGAGCAGTTCTTC; V gene: TRBV6-5; J gene: TRBJ2-1; D gene: NA; clone size: few
CDR3 protein: CASTSSSGELQETQYF; CDR3 DNA: TGTGCCAGCACCAGTTCTAGCGGGGAGCTCCAAGAGACCCAGTACTTC; V gene: TRBV13; J gene: TRBJ2-5; D gene: TRBD2; clone size: NA
CDR3 protein: CASTPGHPAEAFF; CDR3 DNA: TGTGCCAGTACACCGGGACATCCCGCTGAAGCTTTCTTT; V gene: TRBV19; J gene: TRBJ1-1; D gene: NA; clone size: few
CDR3 protein: CAMTTWNTEAFF; CDR3 DNA: TGTGCCATGACAACATGGAACACTGAAGCTTTCTTT; V gene: TRBV5-4; J gene: TRBJ1-1; D gene: NA; clone size: few
CDR3 protein: CAWSMNIYSPQHF; CDR3 DNA: TGTGCCTGGAGTATGAATATATACAGCCCCCAGCATTTT; V gene: TRBV30; J gene: TRBJ1-5; D gene: NA; clone size: NA
CDR3 protein: CASSLGGRGTEAFF; CDR3 DNA: TGCGCCAGCAGCTTGGGCGGGAGGGGCACTGAAGCTTTCTTT; V gene: TRBV5-1; J gene: TRBJ1-1; D gene: NA; clone size: NA
CDR3 protein: CASSPAGRGPQETQYF; CDR3 DNA: TGTGCCAGCTCACCTGCAGGGAGGGGACCCCAAGAGACCCAGTACTTC; V gene: TRBV18; J gene: TRBJ2-5; D gene: TRBD2; clone size: once
CDR3 protein: CASSSHADKGLAGYNEQFF; CDR3 DNA: TGTGCCAGCAGCTCACACGCGGACAAGGGACTAGCGGGTTACAATGAGCAGTTCTTC; V gene: TRBV7-6; J gene: TRBJ2-1; D gene: TRBD2; clone size: NA
CDR3 protein: CASSSRTGLTEAFF; CDR3 DNA: TGCGCCAGCAGCTCTAGGACAGGGCTCACTGAAGCTTTCTTT; V gene: TRBV5-1; J gene: TRBJ1-1; D gene: TRBD1; clone size: NA
CDR3 protein: CASGVGAGGETQYF; CDR3 DNA: TGTGCCAGCGGGGTAGGAGCGGGAGGGGAGACCCAGTACTTC; V gene: TRBV27; J gene: TRBJ2-5; D gene: TRBD2; clone size: NA
CDR3 protein: CASSLTFTGRTDTQYF; CDR3 DNA: TGTGCCAGCAGCTTAACTTTTACAGGGCGCACAGATACGCAGTATTTT; V gene: TRBV7-3; J gene: TRBJ2-3; D gene: NA; clone size: NA
CDR3 protein: CASSLEGGFADTQYF; CDR3 DNA: TGTGCCAGCAGCTTAGAGGGGGGTTTCGCAGATACGCAGTATTTT; V gene: TRBV11-2; J gene: TRBJ2-3; D gene: NA; clone size: NA
CDR3 protein: CAISESRIAGGPRETQYF; CDR3 DNA: TGTGCCATCAGTGAGTCGAGGATAGCGGGGGGCCCCCGGGAGACCCAGTACTTC; V gene: TRBV10-3; J gene: TRBJ2-5; D gene: TRBD2; clone size: once
CDR3 protein: CASSLYSNRGETQYF; CDR3 DNA: TGCGCCAGCAGCTTGTATTCCAACCGGGGGGAGACCCAGTACTTC; V gene: TRBV5-1; J gene: TRBJ2-5; D gene: NA; clone size: NA
CDR3 protein: CASSFQWGMREGRVDEQYF; CDR3 DNA: TGTGCCAGCAGCTTTCAATGGGGTATGCGGGAGGGCCGGGTCGACGAGCAGTACTTC; V gene: TRBV7-9; J gene: TRBJ2-7; D gene: TRBD2; clone size: NA
CDR3 protein: CACPGGIPYEQYF; CDR3 DNA: TGTGCCTGCCCGGGGGGGATCCCCTACGAGCAGTACTTC; V gene: TRBV30; J gene: TRBJ2-7; D gene: TRBD2; clone size: NA
CDR3 protein: CASSPGQSRRSREKLFF; CDR3 DNA: TGTGCCAGCAGTCCAGGACAGTCCAGGCGGTCCCGCGAAAAACTGTTTTTT; V gene: TRBV11-2; J gene: TRBJ1-4; D gene: NA; clone size: NA
CDR3 protein: CASSPQGGGGTEAFF; CDR3 DNA: TGCGCCAGCAGCCCCCAGGGAGGGGGAGGCACTGAAGCTTTCTTT; V gene: TRBV5-1; J gene: TRBJ1-1; D gene: NA; clone size: NA